Shown below are 13 T cell receptor beta chains from a single sample sequenced in a study of blood T cell repertoires in COVID-19. Data came from immunoSEQ multiplex PCR; TCRdb stores just in-frame clones and leaves some out. The sample yields 200,000 or so clones, 70% to 85% seen once. Sequences were obtained from PBMCs or T cells enriched from blood (not recorded which). The source is a man in his 60s who had recovered from COVID-19.

The V gene is TRBV4-1, the J gene TRBJ2-3; 11 bases line up with TRBD2. Germline CDR1 and CDR2: MGHRA and YSYEKL. Trimming removed 1 base from V and 6 bases from J; junction bases left unmatched: 3. The CDR3 consists of 15 residues. The CDR3 spells CASSQGLAGRDTQYF. The DNA for the CDR3 is TGCGCCAGCAGCCAAGGACTAGCGGGGCGGGATACGCAGTATTTT.

CDR3 DNA sequence: TGTGCCAGCAGCGCGGGGCGCGTCTATGGCTACACCTTC. Residues: CASSAGRVYGYTF. The chain has TRBV11-3 and TRBJ1-2; TRBD1 might be the D (5 bases). The germline CDR1 and CDR2 sequences are SGHNT and YENEEA. Deletions cut 5 bases from V and 4 bases from J, with 11 bases between. The CDR3 totals 13 residues. The whole variable domain, filled in from reference TRBV11-3 and TRBJ1-2, reads EAGVVQSPRYKIIEKKQPVAFWCNPISGHNTLYWYLQNLGQGPELLIRYENEEAVDDSQLPKDRFSAERLKGVDSTLKIQPAELGDSAVYLCASSAGRVYGYTFGSGTRLTVV.

This clone appeared once. V usage is TRBV11-1 and J usage is TRBJ1-2; TRBD1 matches at 7 bases. V gave up 4 bases and J gave up 8 bases; unmatched junction bases: 10. Per germline, CDR1 SGHAT and CDR2 FQDESV (reference sequence). This CDR3 is built from 14 residues. The CDR3 spells CASSSGQLGFGYTF. In DNA, the CDR3 is TGTGCCAGCAGCTCGGGACAGTTGGGCTTCGGCTACACCTTC.

Only one count was recorded for this clone. The chain links TRBV19 to TRBJ1-2; 9 bases fit TRBD1. The germline CDR1 and CDR2 sequences are LNHDA and SQIVND (reference sequence). The junction had 9 bases not matched to a gene; V was cut back by 5 bases and J by 5 bases. The length of the CDR3 is 15 residues. The CDR3 DNA reads TGTGCCAGTAGTTTGGGGACAGGGAGCTTTTATGGCTACACCTTC. This encodes CASSLGTGSFYGYTF.

V is TRBV11-2 and J is TRBJ2-4, with 9 nucleotides matching TRBD2. The V gene's germline CDR1 is SGHAT and CDR2 FQNNGV. After removal of 5 bases from V and 3 bases from J, the junction contained 5 bases not matched to a gene. This CDR3 is built from 15 residues. CDR3 sequence reads: CASSIAGVGKNIQYF. CDR3 nucleotide sequence: TGTGCCAGCAGCATAGCGGGGGTGGGCAAAAACATTCAGTACTTC.

The rearrangement uses TRBV11-2 and TRBJ2-7, with D possibly being TRBD2 (7 bases). CDR1 is SGHAT and CDR2 is FQNNGV in the germline V gene. Trimming took off 0 bases at V and 9 bases at J, with 27 bases between the two ends. The CDR3 runs to 18 residues. Written as DNA, the CDR3 is TGTGCCAGCAGCTTAGATTACCGGTGGGGGGGGACAAAAATCGGGCAGTACTTC. This codes for CASSLDYRWGGTKIGQYF.

The count of this clone is one. The CDR3 loop is CASSGSRWGEVGSNQPQHF. The CDR3, as DNA: TGTGCCAGCAGCGGTTCCCGTTGGGGGGAGGTCGGTAGCAATCAGCCCCAGCATTTT. The J gene is TRBJ1-5, the V gene TRBV7-8; weak D call: TRBD1 (5 bases). Germline V gene lookup returns CDR1 SGHVS and CDR2 FQNEAQ. The CDR3 is made up of 19 amino acids. Trimming stripped 5 bases from V and 0 bases from J, with 23 bases between.

The CDR3 reads CASADRVGGYTF. CDR3 coding DNA: TGTGCCAGTGCCGACAGGGTGGGTGGCTACACCTTC. This sequence joins TRBV19 and TRBJ1-2; 7 bases map to TRBD1. With V trimmed by 8 bases and J by 7 bases, 7 bases remained unmatched. The germline CDR1 and CDR2 sequences are LNHDA and SQIVND (reference sequence). This CDR3 region has 12 residues.

The V and J genes are TRBV11-2 and TRBJ1-2; 8 bases fit TRBD1. The V and J ends lost 4 bases and 6 bases, in that order; junction bases with no gene match: 7. CDR3 length: 14 amino acids. The germline gives CDR1 SGHAT, CDR2 FQNNGV. CDR3 loop: CASSSGTGEDGYTF. CDR3 sequence (DNA): TGTGCCAGCAGCTCAGGGACAGGAGAGGATGGCTACACCTTC.

The chain links TRBV7-6 to TRBJ1-3; TRBD1 agrees at 12 bases. V lost 5 bases to trimming and J lost 3 bases; unmatched junction nucleotides: 5. The CDR3 is made up of 16 amino acids. Per the germline V gene, CDR1 is SGHVS and CDR2 is FNYEAQ. The CDR3 DNA sequence: TGTGCCAGCAGCCCCGGGACAGGGGGCTTTGGAAACACCATATATTTT. Encoded protein: CASSPGTGGFGNTIYF.

This sequence joins TRBV24-1 and TRBJ2-7, with 11 bases that match TRBD1. Germline V gives CDR1 KGHDR, CDR2 SFDVKD. V lost 0 bases and J lost 4; bases outside the gene matches: 4. The CDR3 sequence is 16 residues long. CDR3 bases: TGTGCCACCAGTGATTTGGGGACAGGGGGTTCTTACGAGCAGTACTTC. Translating gives CATSDLGTGGSYEQYF.

The CDR3 spells CASSLLGQPGEKLFF. The CDR3 DNA sequence: TGTGCCAGCAGTTTGTTAGGACAGCCTGGAGAGAAACTGTTTTTT. V usage is TRBV27 and J usage is TRBJ1-4; a possible D gene is TRBD1 (6 bases). Per germline, CDR1 MNHEY and CDR2 SMNVEV (reference sequence). This CDR3 is 15 amino acids long. V was trimmed by 3 bases and J by 11 bases, leaving 19 bases between them. Using reference TRBV27 and TRBJ1-4 for the parts outside the CDR3, the full variable domain is EAQVTQNPRYLITVTGKKLTVTCSQNMNHEYMSWYRQDPGLGLRQIYYSMNVEVTDKGDVPEGYKVSRKEKRNFPLILESPSPNQTSLYFCASSLLGQPGEKLFFGSGTQLSVL.

The chain couples TRBV2 to TRBJ2-1, with D tentatively TRBD1 (5 bases). The CDR3 runs to 13 residues. The germline V and J ends were trimmed by 8 bases and 9 bases, with 17 bases remaining between them. Germline values: CDR1 SNHLY, CDR2 FYNNEI. Here the CDR3 reads CASRLEGAREQFF. The CDR3 DNA is TGTGCCAGCCGCCTGGAAGGGGCGCGTGAGCAGTTCTTC.